The entry below describes one T cell receptor beta chain. Authors' analysis steps: Estimated nucleated cell counts came from reference gene primer amplification. Profiling relied on immunoSEQ multiplex PCR, and the TCRdb table lists in-frame clones only, not all of them. The D gene and trimming were derived from the DNA, and the V and J assignments and clone size from that table. The table shows fewer than 300,000 clones, with approximately 90% occurring only once. This specimen comes from a study of blood T cell repertoires in COVID-19. Recovery meant two consecutive negative NP/OP PCR tests, professional clearance, or resolved symptoms. Germline CDR1 SNHLY, CDR2 FYNNEI. After removal of 7 bases from V and 7 bases from J, the junction contained 7 bases not matched to a gene. The CDR3 loop spans 13 amino acids.

The clonotype originates from a man between 18 and 29 years old who had recovered from COVID-19. The genes are TRBV2 and TRBJ1-2, with TRBD1 identical over 9 bases. The sample was PBMCs or T cells enriched from blood (not recorded which). The CDR3 loop reads CASNRDREGGYTF. Here the CDR3 DNA reads TGTGCCAGCAATAGGGACAGGGAGGGTGGCTACACCTTC.